This T cell receptor beta chain was recorded in a study of blood T cell repertoires in COVID-19. The overall study: Whether acute or convalescent, the COVID-19 samples came from the United States, Italy and Spain. PBMCs, B-cell-depleted T cells, or T cells were the source of the cDNA or gDNA that made up the material.

Original methodology: Amplifying reference gene primers gave estimates of nucleated cell counts. Using immunoSEQ multiplex PCR, the repertoire was profiled, and TCRdb retains in-frame clones only, with some absent. The V and J calls and clone size are taken from that table; D and trimming were inferred from the DNA. The table shows some 250,000 clones, with more than 70% occurring only once. Germline V lookup: CDR1 MNHEY, CDR2 SMNVEV (reference sequence). CDR3 length equals 14 residues. V dropped 2 bases and J dropped 4 bases, with 12 bases sitting between them. The rearrangement links TRBV27 to TRBJ2-7; D may be TRBD1 (6 bases). The clonotype originates from a woman aged 18-35 years with acute or convalescent COVID-19. The sequencing sample was made of peripheral blood. CDR3 sequence: CASSLGRQEYEQYF. The CDR3 DNA follows: TGTGCCAGCAGTTTAGGGCGACAGGAGTACGAGCAGTACTTC.